These 13 T cell receptor beta chains were sequenced from one sample in a study of blood T cell repertoires in COVID-19. The data were produced by immunoSEQ multiplex PCR, yet TCRdb's version contains in-frame clones alone and is incomplete. The sample carries 120,000 or so clones, 80% to 90% recorded once. Sequenced material: peripheral blood. The receptors were sampled from a man aged 35-49 years with acute or convalescent COVID-19.

V and J are TRBV7-8 and TRBJ2-7; possibly TRBD2 for D (6 bases). Per the germline V gene, CDR1 is SGHVS and CDR2 is FQNEAQ. This CDR3 comprises 15 residues. The V gene lost 6 bases and the J gene lost 2 bases, with 17 bases spanning the gap. The CDR3 spells CASRAQREVTYEQYF. CDR3 DNA sequence: TGTGCCAGCAGGGCACAGAGGGAGGTTACCTACGAGCAGTACTTC.

The chain joins TRBV6-6 to TRBJ2-5; TRBD2 agrees at 7 bases. The germline gives CDR1 MNHNY, CDR2 SVGAGI (reference sequence). The length of the CDR3 is 17 residues. Trimming removed 5 bases from V and 5 bases from J; junction bases left unmatched: 17. The CDR3: CASSPPGFAGAEETQYF. In DNA, the CDR3 is TGTGCCAGCAGTCCCCCGGGCTTCGCGGGAGCTGAGGAGACCCAGTACTTC.

The chain has TRBV6-5 and TRBJ1-1; tentatively, D is TRBD1 (6 bases). The CDR3 consists of 13 residues. The V end was cut by 6 bases, the J end by 0 bases, with 8 bases between. The germline gives CDR1 MNHEY, CDR2 SVGAGI. CDR3 sequence: CASSRDMNTEAFF. The CDR3 nucleotides are TGTGCCAGCAGCCGGGACATGAACACTGAAGCTTTCTTT.

The chain joins TRBV20-1 to TRBJ1-1; D gene ambiguous. CDR3 length: 11 amino acids. The germline gives CDR1 DFQATT, CDR2 SNEGSKA (reference sequence). Trimming removed 1 base from V and 4 bases from J, with 4 bases in between. CDR3 amino acids: CSARAGTEAFF. The CDR3 DNA is TGCAGTGCTAGAGCCGGCACTGAAGCTTTCTTT.

This clone was seen only once. V and J are TRBV6-2 or TRBV6-3 and TRBJ1-5, with D perhaps TRBD1 (5 bases). Trimming cost V 5 bases and J 5 bases, with 7 bases left between them. This CDR3 spans 12 amino acids. Looked up from germline, CDR1 is MNHEY and CDR2 is SVGEGT. Written as DNA, the CDR3 is TGTGCCAGCAGTATAGGGGATCAGCCCCAGCATTTT. Its protein is CASSIGDQPQHF.

The genes are TRBV11-2 and TRBJ2-2; D gene unclear. The V and J ends lost 0 bases and 6 bases respectively, with 5 bases between them. The CDR3 length is 13 residues. Germline V gene data show CDR1 as SGHAT and CDR2 as FQNNGV. The CDR3 is CASSLEGPGELFF. DNA of the CDR3: TGTGCCAGCAGCTTAGAGGGCCCCGGGGAGCTGTTTTTT.

The V call is TRBV2, the J call TRBJ1-1, with TRBD1 matching 9 bases. Germline loops: CDR1 SNHLY, CDR2 FYNNEI. This CDR3 spans 15 amino acids. V lost 4 bases to trimming and J lost 0 bases; unmatched junction nucleotides: 3. CDR3 nucleotides: TGTGCCAGCAGTGGACAGGGGGGTATGAACACTGAAGCTTTCTTT. It translates to CASSGQGGMNTEAFF.

The J gene is TRBJ1-2, the V gene TRBV6-5; D is unresolved. V gave up 6 bases and J gave up 4 bases, with 9 bases separating them. The germline CDR1 and CDR2 sequences are MNHEY and SVGAGI. The CDR3 is made up of 12 amino acids. CDR3 in DNA: TGTGCCAGCAGAGGCGGGGTCTATGGCTACACCTTC. This translates into CASRGGVYGYTF.

The J gene is TRBJ2-1, the V gene TRBV19, with 13 nucleotides matching TRBD2. Germline lookup yields CDR1 LNHDA and CDR2 SQIVND (reference sequence). V lost 10 bases, J lost 10 bases, and 10 bases stayed unmatched. The CDR3 covers 14 residues. CDR3 sequence: CATQGLAGAREQFF. CDR3 sequence (DNA): TGTGCCACCCAAGGACTAGCGGGGGCGAGGGAGCAGTTCTTC.

The rearrangement links TRBV6-5 to TRBJ1-1; TRBD1 is a possible D gene (5 bases). The CDR3 spans 15 residues. Germline lookup yields CDR1 MNHEY and CDR2 SVGAGI. Trimming took off 8 bases at V and 2 bases at J, with 18 bases between the two ends. In DNA form, the CDR3 reads TGTGCCAGCGGTTTTGGGCCAGGGAAAAACACTGAAGCTTTCTTT. The encoded protein is CASGFGPGKNTEAFF.

The sample holds one count of this clone. V usage is TRBV7-9 and J usage is TRBJ1-4; D is possibly TRBD1 (6 bases). CDR1 is SEHNR and CDR2 is FQNEAQ in the germline V gene (reference sequence). The CDR3 runs to 14 residues. V was shortened by 4 bases and J by 0 bases, with 6 bases between the two germline ends. The CDR3 is CASSSGATNEKLFF. CDR3 DNA: TGTGCCAGCAGCTCAGGGGCAACTAATGAAAAACTGTTTTTT.

V and J are TRBV9 and TRBJ2-3; maybe TRBD1 (6 bases). V gave up 0 bases and J gave up 0 bases, with 14 bases separating them. The CDR3 runs 17 residues. The germline gives CDR1 SGDLS, CDR2 YYNGEE. The CDR3 is CASSVATGQRSTDTQYF. The CDR3 coding sequence is TGTGCCAGCAGCGTAGCTACAGGGCAACGGAGCACAGATACGCAGTATTTT.

A single count supports this clone. The J gene is TRBJ2-6, the V gene TRBV5-5, with D possibly TRBD1 on 5 matching bases. The CDR3 has 16 residues. Germline CDR1 reads SGHKS; CDR2 reads YYEKEE (reference sequence). Trimming removed 0 bases from V and 0 bases from J, with 7 bases in between. The CDR3 reads CASSLGQFSGANVLTF. CDR3 DNA sequence: TGTGCCAGCAGCTTGGGACAGTTCTCTGGGGCCAACGTCCTGACTTTC.